The T cell receptor (beta chain) described here comes from a study of spatial heterogeneity in lung cancer. Documented time point: sample taken at primary tumor resection. The cohort: around 79 early-stage, untreated non-small cell lung cancer patients. Frozen PBMC, nontumor lung or tumor provided whole RNA, which was sequenced unsorted. The V and J ends lost 0 bases and 6 bases respectively, with 13 bases between them. The CDR3 is made up of 15 amino acids. This clonotype is termed medium-sized (0.01 to 0.1%). Its target is not known. This beta chain is a stray sequence in a library constructed for alpha chains; its clone size is not meaningful. General study points: Ubiquitous nonsynonymous mutations were tracked by counts of ubiquitous expanded TCRs, and regional ones by counts of regional expanded TCRs. Tumoral mutation counts were tracked by counts of expanded intratumoral alpha and beta TCRs. Estimates put coverage of tumor T cells approximately 7% for alpha and approximately 14% for beta chains.

TCRdb analysed the 5' RACE reads with MiXCR anew, one entry per CDR3 protein. The sample contains 18,000 or so distinct CDR3 sequences, 9.5% to 10% of which appear only once. The gene calls are TRBV12-3 or TRBV12-4 and TRBJ2-3; D call uncertain. The source was lung tumor tissue, collected at surgery. This TCR was sampled from a female donor with early-stage non-small cell lung cancer. DNA for the CDR3: TGTGCCAGCAGTTTAGCGCTCGGATTCGCCGATACGCAGTATTTT. This sequence encodes CASSLALGFADTQYF.